This entry lists 14 T cell receptor beta chains sequenced from one sample in a study of blood T cells in healthy people across ages. A second roughly 7 to 12 cycle PCR used barcoded and J-beta primers. TCRdb called the 5' RACE reads again in MiXCR, with one record for every CDR3 protein. The data contain 1.2 million to 1.5 million distinct CDR3 sequences, 40% to 50% of them singletons. The sequencing input was blood. All receptors come from a woman between 18 and 30 years old in good health.

V gene TRBV5-1 combines with J gene TRBJ1-1; a weak D match, TRBD1 (5 bases). The CDR3 extends over 14 amino acids. V was trimmed by 0 bases and J by 8 bases, leaving 14 bases between them. From germline, CDR1 is SGHRS and CDR2 YFSETQ. CDR3 DNA sequence: TGCGCCAGCAGCTTGGATGGGGGATTGGCGGAAGCTTTCTTT. Residues: CASSLDGGLAEAFF.

V usage is TRBV6-5 and J usage is TRBJ2-7; 9 bases are a match to TRBD1. This CDR3 is 14 amino acids long. V trimming: 10 bases; J trimming: 3 bases; junction bases outside the gene matches: 10. Germline V gives CDR1 MNHEY, CDR2 SVGAGI. CDR3 region: CATTPDRGYYEQYF. The CDR3 region has the DNA TGTGCCACGACCCCGGACAGGGGATACTACGAGCAGTACTTC.

This clonotype was seen at least ten times. Compared with germline, one end of the junction differs, possibly owing to a read error. The chain uses TRBV5-1 and TRBJ2-7, with a possible D match to TRBD2 (5 bases). The CDR3 spans 14 residues. Germline V lookup: CDR1 SGHRS, CDR2 YFSETQ. CDR3 sequence: CASSLPGLTYEQYF. The CDR3 DNA is TGTGCCAGCAGCTTACCAGGACTCACCTACGAGCAGTACTTC. Based on the CDR3 plus reference TRBV5-1 and TRBJ2-7, the full variable domain is KAGVTQTPRYLIKTRGQQVTLSCSPISGHRSVSWYQQTPGQGLQFLFEYFSETQRNKGNFPGRFSGRQFSNSRSEMNVSTLELGDSALYLCASSLPGLTYEQYFGPGTRLTVT.

There are a few counts of this clonotype. CDR3 DNA sequence: TGTGCCAGCAGTCCGACCCCGACAGCGGGCTACACCTTC. Amino acid sequence: CASSPTPTAGYTF. This chain links TRBV27 with TRBJ1-2, with D possibly TRBD1 on 5 matching bases. Germline assignment: CDR1 MNHEY and CDR2 SMNVEV (reference sequence). Between the trimmed V and J ends, which lost 5 bases and 8 bases, there was a span of 15 bases. This CDR3 comprises 13 residues.

The genes are TRBV24-1 and TRBJ2-1; unclear D gene. Trimming pared 6 bases from V and 1 base from J, leaving 9 bases between. Germline CDR1 reads KGHDR; CDR2 reads SFDVKD. The CDR3 is made up of 14 amino acids. CDR3 DNA sequence: TGTGCCACCAGTAGCCCTGGGTCCTACAATGAGCAGTTCTTC. Amino acids: CATSSPGSYNEQFF.

The V call is TRBV12-3 or TRBV12-4, the J call TRBJ2-3, with D possibly being TRBD2 (5 bases). CDR3 size: 15 residues. Between the trimmed V and J ends, which lost 8 bases and 5 bases, there was a span of 20 bases. CDR3 amino acids: CASLEGPEKKDTQYF. The CDR3 DNA reads TGTGCCAGCCTTGAGGGTCCCGAAAAAAAAGATACGCAGTATTTT.

The rearrangement links TRBV18 to TRBJ2-4; D remains unclear. The end of the DNA is better explained by TRBJ2-7, so the J call may be wrong. This CDR3 spans 12 amino acids. In germline, CDR1 is KGHSH, CDR2 LQKENI. CDR3 region: CASSHDGYEQYF. The DNA of the CDR3 is TGTGCCAGCTCACACGACGGGTACGAGCAGTACTTC.

The sample holds a few counts of this clonotype. The rearrangement joins TRBV12-3 or TRBV12-4 to TRBJ2-4; D assignment may be TRBD1 or TRBD2 (5 bases each). The CDR3 runs to 17 residues. Trimming removed 1 base at V and 4 bases at J, with 17 bases between. The CDR3 region is CASSLVAGRGGKNIQYF. As DNA, the CDR3 is TGTGCCAGCAGTTTAGTCGCCGGCCGGGGCGGGAAAAACATTCAGTACTTC.

This clonotype was seen a handful of times. The chain combines TRBV4-2 with TRBJ2-2; 9 bases align to TRBD2. V lost 2 bases, J lost 2 bases, and 6 bases stayed unmatched. Germline V gene lookup returns CDR1 LGHNA and CDR2 YNFKEQ. The length of the CDR3 is 17 residues. The CDR3 loop reads CASSQLSGGRNTGELFF. The CDR3 DNA reads as TGTGCCAGCAGCCAACTTAGCGGGGGCCGAAACACCGGGGAGCTGTTTTTT.

The chain joins TRBV12-3 or TRBV12-4 to TRBJ2-1; no firm D call. This CDR3 is built from 11 residues. V was shortened by 4 bases and J by 9 bases, with 7 bases between the two germline ends. As DNA, the CDR3 is TGTGCCAGCAGTTCGTTCACTGAGCAGTTCTTC. Translated, it gives CASSSFTEQFF.

The rearrangement uses TRBV7-2 and TRBJ2-1; D is undetermined. The end of the DNA fits TRBJ2-7 better, so the J call may be wrong. This CDR3 spans 16 amino acids. Germline V gives CDR1 SGHTA, CDR2 FQGNSA. This CDR3 is CASSSPWTTNYNEQYF. CDR3 coding DNA: TGTGCCAGCAGCTCCCCCTGGACCACCAATTACAATGAGCAGTACTTC.

This clonotype has a count of ten or more. The germline gene is not matched at one end of the junction; a read error may be the cause. This chain joins TRBV12-3 or TRBV12-4 and TRBJ1-5; D is unresolved. The CDR3 loop spans 12 amino acids. The CDR3 region has the DNA TGTGCCAGCAGCTTAGCGGGTCAGCCCCAGCATTTT. Protein product: CASSLAGQPQHF.

The chain recombines TRBV20-1 with TRBJ2-5; D perhaps matches TRBD2 (7 bases). Trimming took off 0 bases at V and 1 base at J, with 18 bases between the two ends. Germline lookup yields CDR1 DFQATT and CDR2 SNEGSKA (reference sequence). The CDR3 is 17 residues long. The CDR3 is CSARDAGAAGLQETQYF. The CDR3 DNA follows: TGCAGTGCTAGAGATGCGGGGGCAGCGGGACTCCAAGAGACCCAGTACTTC.

The chain links TRBV7-9 to TRBJ1-3, with D perhaps matching TRBD1 (5 bases). Between the trimmed V and J ends, which lost 1 base and 8 bases, there was a span of 12 bases. Germline V gene sequence: CDR1 SEHNR, CDR2 FQNEAQ (reference sequence). The CDR3 spans 14 residues. The CDR3 spells CASSLGGGPDTIYF. The CDR3 DNA reads TGTGCCAGCAGCTTAGGCGGGGGACCGGACACCATATATTTT.